Presented here are 18 T cell receptor beta chains from one specimen sequenced in a study of identical twins (dated by TCRdb to about 2016). Receptors were amplified or captured by 5' RACE. Sequenced on an Illumina HiSeq 2000. Clones were called with MiXCR by TCRdb after fastp trimmed the public reads at Q25, and only in-frame beta chains were retained. Each entry is one CDR3 protein sequence, shown with its most common DNA and genes. For this sample the table gives 220,000 or so distinct CDR3 sequences, of which about 7% were detected only once. The ten biggest clones cover approximately 3.7% of the sample. These data also formed part of another study, on yellow fever vaccine responses in identical twins.

Sequenced: memory (CD45RO+) T cells sorted from blood. This specimen's cell subset or site label, interpreted: CD45RO+ enriched T cells. These receptors were obtained from a woman aged 18-30 years in good health.

Ten or more counts support this clonotype. V and J are TRBV5-1 and TRBJ1-6; unclear D gene. The CDR3 contains 14 residues. Trimming stripped 0 bases from V and 7 bases from J, with 8 bases between. Germline CDR1 reads SGHRS; CDR2 reads YFSETQ. Here the CDR3 reads CASSLGQRNSPLHF. Here the CDR3 DNA reads TGCGCCAGCAGCTTGGGCCAGCGCAATTCACCCCTCCACTTT.

This clonotype was counted many times. V usage is TRBV29-1 and J usage is TRBJ2-5; D is uncertain. The length of the CDR3 is 12 residues. Per the germline V gene, CDR1 is SQVTM and CDR2 is ANQGSEA. Trimming removed 5 bases from V and 0 bases from J, with 7 bases in between. CDR3 loop: CSVWINQETQYF. In DNA form, the CDR3 reads TGCAGCGTTTGGATAAACCAAGAGACCCAGTACTTC.

This clonotype was detected many times. The chain recombines TRBV6-4 with TRBJ2-4; D may match TRBD1 or TRBD2 (5 bases each). The V gene's germline CDR1 is MRHNA and CDR2 SNTAGT. V gave up 0 bases and J gave up 7 bases, with 13 bases separating them. The CDR3 sequence is 15 residues long. The CDR3 sequence: CASSDSAGTSNIQYF. CDR3 in DNA: TGTGCCAGCAGTGACTCGGCAGGGACGTCTAACATTCAGTACTTC.

This clonotype was recorded at least ten times. The chain couples TRBV29-1 to TRBJ2-5, with D maybe TRBD1 (5 bases). Germline V gene sequence: CDR1 SQVTM, CDR2 ANQGSEA. Trimming cost V 6 bases and J 0 bases, with 11 bases left between them. The CDR3 sequence is 13 residues long. CDR3 in amino acids: CSVHPGYQETQYF. Written as DNA, the CDR3 is TGCAGCGTGCATCCAGGGTACCAAGAGACCCAGTACTTC.

This clonotype was seen at least ten times. V gene TRBV5-8 combines with J gene TRBJ1-1; D is uncertain. The length of the CDR3 is 15 residues. Germline assignment: CDR1 SGHTS and CDR2 YDEGEE. The ends were cut back, 3 bases at V and 4 bases at J, with 16 bases in the middle. The CDR3 DNA reads as TGTGCCAGCAGCTCCTCTACGACCATTATCACTGAAGCTTTCTTT. Protein product: CASSSSTTIITEAFF.

This rearrangement joins TRBV19 to TRBJ1-1; D unresolved. Germline V gene data show CDR1 as LNHDA and CDR2 as SQIVND (reference sequence). The CDR3 is 12 residues long. The V and J ends lost 8 bases and 5 bases respectively, with 12 bases between them. The CDR3 is CASSFLGTEAFF. The CDR3 DNA is TGTGCCAGTTCGTTCCTGGGGACTGAAGCTTTCTTT.

This chain joins TRBV18 and TRBJ2-1; 7 bases map to TRBD2. The CDR3 spans 18 residues. Germline V gene lookup returns CDR1 KGHSH and CDR2 LQKENI. V gave up 10 bases and J gave up 4 bases; unmatched junction bases: 22. In nucleotides, the CDR3 is TGTGCCACCCAACGGCAGGCGGGGGACGAGCTTTGGTACAATGAGCAGTTCTTC. Translated, it gives CATQRQAGDELWYNEQFF.

This clonotype was seen many times. The V gene is TRBV6-1, the J gene TRBJ2-1; TRBD2 aligns across 12 bases. The ends lost 6 bases at V and 6 bases at J; junction bases unmatched: 12. Germline loops: CDR1 MNHNS, CDR2 SASEGT. The CDR3 covers 17 residues. CDR3 DNA: TGTGCCAGCAGAGGTCTAGCGGGAGGGTACCCCGCCAATGAGCAGTTCTTC. Its protein is CASRGLAGGYPANEQFF.

This clonotype was counted ten times or more. The CDR3 DNA reads TGTGCCAGCAGAAGGACTAGCGGGGGGGCCTCCCCAGATACGCAGTATTTT. Translation: CASRRTSGGASPDTQYF. The genes are TRBV12-3 or TRBV12-4 and TRBJ2-3; 15 bases agree with TRBD2. This CDR3 is built from 17 residues. J was trimmed by 4 bases and V by 6 bases; bases with no gene match: 8.

This clonotype was recorded at least ten times. The chain recombines TRBV29-1 with TRBJ2-1; the match to TRBD1 covers 8 bases. The CDR3 is made up of 14 amino acids. Per the germline V gene, CDR1 is SQVTM and CDR2 is ANQGSEA. Trimming cost V 4 bases and J 4 bases; bases outside gene matches: 6. Here the CDR3 reads CSVADGTGYNEQFF. The DNA for the CDR3 is TGCAGCGTTGCAGACGGGACAGGATACAATGAGCAGTTCTTC.

This clonotype was detected ten times or more. The chain uses TRBV5-1 and TRBJ2-1; 9 bases align to TRBD2. V dropped 4 bases and J dropped 4; count of bases not matched to a gene: 9. This CDR3 is built from 16 residues. Germline V lookup: CDR1 SGHRS, CDR2 YFSETQ. The CDR3 protein is CASSDASGISYNEQFF. The CDR3 DNA is TGCGCCAGCAGCGATGCTAGCGGGATTTCTTACAATGAGCAGTTCTTC.

The chain has TRBV11-2 and TRBJ2-1; 11 positions match TRBD2. V was clipped by 2 bases and J by 9 bases; unmatched bases: 6. The germline CDR1 and CDR2 sequences are SGHAT and FQNNGV. The CDR3 sequence is 15 residues long. CDR3 DNA: TGTGCCAGCAGCTTAATGACTAGCGGGGCACCTGAGCAGTTCTTC. Translating gives CASSLMTSGAPEQFF. Full variable domain (remainder filled in from reference TRBV11-2 and TRBJ2-1): EAGVAQSPRYKIIEKRQSVAFWCNPISGHATLYWYQQILGQGPKLLIQFQNNGVVDDSQLPKDRFSAERLKGVDSTLKIQPAKLEDSAVYLCASSLMTSGAPEQFFGPGTRLTVL.

This clonotype was seen a few times. The V and J genes are TRBV29-1 and TRBJ2-5; 8 nucleotides line up with TRBD2. V was pared by 2 bases and J by 4 bases, with 6 bases of the junction left unmatched. Looked up from germline, CDR1 is SQVTM and CDR2 is ANQGSEA. CDR3 length: 14 amino acids. CDR3 in amino acids: CSVERGGQLETQYF. In DNA, the CDR3 is TGCAGCGTTGAACGGGGGGGCCAACTAGAGACCCAGTACTTC. The full variable domain, with the rest looked up from reference TRBV29-1 and TRBJ2-5, is SAVISQKPSRDICQRGTSLTIQCQVDSQVTMMFWYRQQPGQSLTLIATANQGSEATYESGFVIDKFPISRPNLTFSTLTVSNMSPEDSSIYLCSVERGGQLETQYFGPGTRLLVL.

This clonotype appeared a few times. The chain uses TRBV15 and TRBJ1-1; D not certain. The CDR3 runs to 14 residues. Germline assignment: CDR1 LNHNV and CDR2 YYDKDF (reference sequence). The V end lost 0 bases, the J end lost 4 bases, and 9 bases lay between the germline ends. The CDR3 spells CATSRDKKSTEAFF. For the CDR3, the DNA is TGTGCCACCAGCAGAGATAAGAAGAGCACTGAAGCTTTCTTT.

The chain carries TRBV10-3 and TRBJ2-1; 15 bases agree with TRBD2. J gave up 9 bases and V 3 bases, and 18 bases lay outside the gene matches. The CDR3 totals 20 residues. Per germline, CDR1 ENHRY and CDR2 SYGVKD. CDR3 loop: CAISETIPGLAGGPGIEQFF. The DNA of the CDR3 is TGTGCCATCAGTGAAACGATCCCTGGACTAGCGGGAGGGCCAGGAATTGAGCAGTTCTTC.

Many counts were recorded for this clonotype. The V call is TRBV28, the J call TRBJ1-5; 8 bases agree with TRBD1. J gave up 4 bases and V 4 bases, and 12 bases lay outside the gene matches. The CDR3 spans 17 residues. Germline lookup yields CDR1 MDHEN and CDR2 SYDVKM. CDR3 protein: CASSYPSYDRGNQPQHF. The CDR3 DNA reads as TGTGCCAGCAGTTACCCATCCTATGACAGGGGAAATCAGCCCCAGCATTTT.

This clonotype appeared many times. V gene TRBV9 combines with J gene TRBJ2-1; D perhaps matches TRBD2 (7 bases). Germline V gives CDR1 SGDLS, CDR2 YYNGEE. The CDR3 contains 16 residues. V gave up 4 bases and J gave up 4 bases, with 18 bases separating them. CDR3 nucleotides: TGTGCCAGCAGCCCTCAATTGGGGGGGCCGTACAATGAGCAGTTCTTC. Translating it yields CASSPQLGGPYNEQFF.

V gene TRBV19 combines with J gene TRBJ2-7; 7 positions match TRBD1. Germline V CDR1 and CDR2: LNHDA, SQIVND (reference sequence). There are 13 residues in the CDR3. Unmatched junction bases numbered 10, after V lost 7 bases and J lost 7 bases. The CDR3 nucleotides are TGTGCCAGTACGGGACAGCCTGGTGGGGAGCAGTACTTC. Protein: CASTGQPGGEQYF.